This T cell receptor beta chain comes out of a study of T cells expressing NK-cell markers. Study details: It was sorted CD3+CD56-NKG2C+, CD3+CD56+NKG2C- and CD3+CD56+NKG2C+ T cells that provided the TCR beta repertoires.

The germline gives CDR1 SGDLS, CDR2 YYNGEE. This CDR3 has 13 amino acids. 5'RACE template switching built TCR beta cDNA with unique molecular identifiers. From its re-call of the 5' RACE reads, TCRdb lists each CDR3 protein once, without DNA. The ten most abundant clones cover around 4% of a sample with about 260,000 distinct CDR3 sequences. This sequence was found in a woman aged 18-70 years in good health. The chain carries TRBV9 and TRBJ1-5. Sequencing used blood T cells: a sorted CD56 or NKG2C T cell subset, CD4+ or CD8+ T cells, or bulk PBMC T cells (not recorded which). This CDR3 reads CASSVASNQPQHF.